This passage covers 31 T cell receptor beta chains from one sample sequenced in a study of early T cells in non-severe SARS-CoV-2 infection. TCRdb processed the 5' RACE reads anew with MiXCR; each CDR3 protein has one entry. The table lists just over 95,000 distinct CDR3 sequences, about 10% of them singletons. The sequenced sample consisted of whole blood. The source is an adult who was a healthcare worker with PCR-confirmed SARS-CoV-2 infection or an uninfected control (not recorded which).

This clonotype appeared many times. This chain links TRBV20-1 with TRBJ1-2; 8 bases match TRBD1. The V gene end was trimmed by 3 bases and the J gene end by 8 bases; junction bases not matched to a gene: 14. From germline, CDR1 is DFQATT and CDR2 SNEGSKA (reference sequence). The CDR3 runs to 15 residues. The CDR3 DNA reads TGCAGTGCTAGCTTGGGACAGGCGCTATCGGGCGGCTACACCTTC. Its translation is CSASLGQALSGGYTF.

This clonotype came up many times. For the CDR3, the DNA is TGTGCCAGCAGCCCCAACAGGGGACCATCCTACGAGCAGTACTTC. It specifies CASSPNRGPSYEQYF. The chain couples TRBV7-2 to TRBJ2-7; 7 nucleotides align to TRBD1. The V gene's germline CDR1 is SGHTA and CDR2 FQGNSA. The CDR3 sequence is 15 residues long. After removal of 5 bases from V and 1 base from J, the junction contained 8 bases not matched to a gene.

This clonotype was found a few times. The chain carries TRBV12-3 or TRBV12-4 and TRBJ2-5; 7 nucleotides align to TRBD1. V gave up 5 bases and J gave up 0 bases; unmatched junction bases: 3. There are 14 residues in the CDR3. The CDR3 loop is CASSIDRDQETQYF. CDR3 coding DNA: TGTGCCAGCAGTATTGACAGGGACCAAGAGACCCAGTACTTC.

This clonotype appeared many times. The chain carries TRBV5-4 and TRBJ1-2; 7 positions agree with TRBD1. J gave up 5 bases and V 4 bases, and 5 bases lay outside the gene matches. CDR1 is SGHNT and CDR2 is YYREEE in the germline V gene (reference sequence). There are 13 residues in the CDR3. CDR3 residues: CASSPTTGYGYTF. DNA of the CDR3: TGTGCCAGCAGCCCAACGACAGGGTATGGCTACACCTTC.

V usage is TRBV21-1 and J usage is TRBJ2-7; the table's D gene call, TRBD1, was not cross checked with the DNA. TRBV21-1 is labeled a pseudogene. The length of the CDR3 is 14 residues. CDR3: CASSGRTPDHEQYF. The CDR3, as DNA: TGTGCCAGCAGCGGCCGGACCCCGGACCACGAGCAGTACTTC.

This clonotype was observed a handful of times. This sequence joins TRBV18 and TRBJ2-3, with D tentatively TRBD2 (5 bases). Trimming removed 10 bases from V and 2 bases from J, with 16 bases in between. The CDR3 sequence is 14 residues long. Per germline, CDR1 KGHSH and CDR2 LQKENI. As DNA, the CDR3 is TGTGCCACCACCCCGGACTTGTACACAGATACGCAGTATTTT. It yields the protein CATTPDLYTDTQYF.

A few counts support this clonotype. V and J are TRBV7-2 and TRBJ2-3, with 9 bases lining up with TRBD2. CDR1 SGHTA and CDR2 FQGNSA come from the germline V gene. CDR3 length: 16 amino acids. V shed 5 bases and J 1 base; nucleotides not matched to a gene: 7. The CDR3 nucleotides read TGTGCCAGCAGCCAGAGGGGACTAGCAGGCACAGATACGCAGTATTTT. This sequence encodes CASSQRGLAGTDTQYF.

At least ten counts were recorded for this clonotype. The chain joins TRBV6-1 to TRBJ1-2; no definite D call. Germline CDR1 is MNHNS and CDR2 is SASEGT. V was pared by 7 bases and J by 8 bases, with 20 bases between. The CDR3 length is 14 residues. The CDR3 region has the DNA TGTGCCAGCACCCACCGGACCCCCGAGAAAGGCTACACCTTC. It encodes CASTHRTPEKGYTF.

This clonotype was observed a few times. The gene calls are TRBV7-9 and TRBJ2-1; D remains unclear. The CDR3 contains 12 residues. Between the trimmed V and J ends, which lost 5 bases and 1 base, there was a span of 3 bases. Germline V lookup: CDR1 SEHNR, CDR2 FQNEAQ (reference sequence). CDR3 bases: TGTGCCAGCAGCCCATCCTACAATGAGCAGTTCTTC. Its translation is CASSPSYNEQFF. The variable domain in full, with the rest retrieved from reference TRBV7-9 and TRBJ2-1, is DTGVSQNPRHKITKRGQNVTFRCDPISEHNRLYWYRQTLGQGPEFLTYFQNEAQLEKSRLLSDRFSAERPKGSFSTLEIQRTEQGDSAMYLCASSPSYNEQFFGPGTRLTVL.

This clonotype was counted a few times. The V and J genes are TRBV27 and TRBJ1-1; no clear D gene. The CDR3 spans 12 residues. The V gene lost 0 bases and the J gene lost 10 bases, with 9 bases spanning the gap. Germline values: CDR1 MNHEY, CDR2 SMNVEV (reference sequence). The CDR3 DNA sequence: TGTGCCAGCAGTTTATCCACGGGAAGAGCTTTCTTT. It encodes CASSLSTGRAFF.

V is TRBV13 and J is TRBJ1-1; maybe TRBD1 (6 bases). V dropped 8 bases and J dropped 0 bases, with 10 bases sitting between them. Germline loops: CDR1 PRHDT, CDR2 FYEKMQ (reference sequence). The CDR3 has 13 residues. In DNA form, the CDR3 reads TGTGCCAGCTCCGAGGGGGTGAACACTGAAGCTTTCTTT. Translated, it gives CASSEGVNTEAFF.

This clonotype was observed a few times. The chain is built from TRBV3-1 and TRBJ2-3; possibly TRBD1 for D (6 bases). The CDR3 sequence is 12 residues long. From germline, CDR1 is LGHDT and CDR2 YNNKEL (reference sequence). Between the trimmed V and J ends, which lost 8 bases and 6 bases, there was a span of 12 bases. CDR3 sequence: CASGGRRDTQYF. In DNA form, the CDR3 reads TGTGCCAGCGGGGGCCGGCGGGATACGCAGTATTTT.

In its sample, this clonotype was seen many times. The chain couples TRBV7-6 to TRBJ1-1; 9 positions agree with TRBD1. Germline CDR1 and CDR2: SGHVS and FNYEAQ. Trimming at V came to 5 bases and at J to 0 bases, leaving 4 bases not matched to a gene. The CDR3 is 15 amino acids. The CDR3 is CASSPGTGLNTEAFF. CDR3 nucleotides: TGTGCCAGCAGCCCGGGGACAGGGCTGAACACTGAAGCTTTCTTT.

This clonotype was detected a few times. The chain uses TRBV2 and TRBJ2-1; D is undetermined. Trimming took 2 bases from V and 4 from J, leaving 15 bases between them. The CDR3 sequence is 16 residues long. In germline, CDR1 is SNHLY, CDR2 FYNNEI. The CDR3 region is CASSEKFLVGYNEQFF. DNA of the CDR3: TGTGCCAGCAGTGAAAAGTTCCTAGTCGGTTACAATGAGCAGTTCTTC.

This clonotype was counted a few times. This chain uses TRBV5-1 with TRBJ2-7; TRBD1 aligns across 9 bases. Germline CDR1 reads SGHRS; CDR2 reads YFSETQ. V trimming: 4 bases; J trimming: 10 bases; junction bases outside the gene matches: 12. There are 14 residues in the CDR3. The CDR3 DNA reads TGCGCCAGCAGCCCGCGGACAGGGGAGGTTGGACAGTACTTC. Its translation: CASSPRTGEVGQYF.

This clonotype was recorded at least ten times. The chain joins TRBV7-8 to TRBJ2-5; 10 nucleotides match TRBD2. V lost 8 bases, J lost 4 bases, and 13 bases stayed unmatched. CDR3 length: 16 residues. Per the germline V gene, CDR1 is SGHVS and CDR2 is FQNEAQ. This CDR3 reads CASSKTLAGIAETQYF. The CDR3 DNA reads as TGTGCCAGCTCAAAGACACTAGCGGGGATCGCAGAGACCCAGTACTTC.

J is TRBJ1-2 and V is TRBV7-9; D gene uncertain. Germline V gives CDR1 SEHNR, CDR2 FQNEAQ (reference sequence). The CDR3 length is 15 residues. The V end was cut by 4 bases, the J end by 7 bases, with 19 bases between. For the CDR3, the DNA is TGTGCCAGCAGCTCCCTCCCCAATCCGACTGGTGGCTACACCTTC. It yields the protein CASSSLPNPTGGYTF.

This clonotype was counted ten times or more. This chain uses TRBV2 with TRBJ1-5; TRBD1 aligns across 8 bases. The V segment lost 6 bases and the J segment 6 bases; nucleotides outside the gene matches: 10. The CDR3 has 15 residues. CDR1 and CDR2 (germline): SNHLY, FYNNEI. The CDR3 spells CASRETGVLGQPQHF. Written as DNA, the CDR3 is TGTGCCAGCAGAGAGACAGGGGTGTTAGGTCAGCCCCAGCATTTT.

In this sample, this clonotype turned up many times. The CDR3 coding sequence is TGTGCCAGCTCACCACCGGGAAGGGGAGACTATGGCTACACCTTC. The encoded protein is CASSPPGRGDYGYTF. The V call is TRBV18, the J call TRBJ1-2, with TRBD1 as a possible D gene (5 bases). The germline V and J ends were trimmed by 0 bases and 3 bases, with 11 bases remaining between them. The CDR3 runs to 15 residues. Germline CDR1 is KGHSH and CDR2 is LQKENI.

The chain uses TRBV5-5 and TRBJ2-2; TRBD2 agrees at 8 bases. The V segment lost 1 base and the J segment 2 bases; nucleotides outside the gene matches: 4. CDR1 and CDR2 from the germline V gene are SGHKS and YYEKEE (reference sequence). This CDR3 contains 16 residues. The CDR3 here is CASSLTSGTNTGELFF. The CDR3, as DNA: TGTGCCAGCAGCTTGACTAGCGGAACAAACACCGGGGAGCTGTTTTTT.

This clonotype was seen a handful of times. The chain recombines TRBV28 with TRBJ2-6; D is unclear. Germline loops: CDR1 MDHEN, CDR2 SYDVKM. There are 16 residues in the CDR3. V dropped 0 bases and J dropped 0 bases, with 6 bases sitting between them. The CDR3 DNA reads TGTGCCAGCAGTTTATGGCGTGGCTCTGGGGCCAACGTCCTGACTTTC. Protein product: CASSLWRGSGANVLTF.

This clonotype has ten or more counts. The chain has TRBV27 and TRBJ2-1; 11 bases are shared with TRBD2. With V trimmed by 2 bases and J by 5 bases, 2 bases remained unmatched. The CDR3 covers 15 residues. Germline V lookup: CDR1 MNHEY, CDR2 SMNVEV (reference sequence). Here the CDR3 reads CASSLGTSGNNEQFF. DNA of the CDR3: TGTGCCAGCAGTTTAGGGACTAGCGGTAACAATGAGCAGTTCTTC.

V usage is TRBV5-5 and J usage is TRBJ2-3; D could derive from TRBD1 or TRBD2 (5 bases each). Germline CDR1 is SGHKS and CDR2 is YYEKEE (reference sequence). V lost 1 base and J 4 bases, leaving 10 bases between the germline ends. This CDR3 has 14 amino acids. CDR3 sequence (DNA): TGTGCCAGCAGCTTGTTTAGGGACCCAGATACGCAGTATTTT. Translating gives CASSLFRDPDTQYF.

In this sample, this clonotype turned up a few times. The rearrangement links TRBV5-1 to TRBJ1-5; 8 nucleotides match TRBD1. The J segment lost 6 bases and the V segment lost 0 bases, leaving 5 bases of the junction unmatched. Per germline, CDR1 SGHRS and CDR2 YFSETQ. This CDR3 region has 15 residues. The CDR3, as DNA: TGCGCCAGCAGCTTGGGGACAGGGCGCGCTCAGCCCCAGCATTTT. Encoded protein: CASSLGTGRAQPQHF.

This clonotype was recorded a few times. This chain connects TRBV7-3 to TRBJ2-3, with TRBD1 matching 9 bases. Trimming cost V 5 bases and J 2 bases; bases outside gene matches: 5. Germline assignment: CDR1 SGHTA and CDR2 FQGTGA. CDR3 size: 15 residues. CDR3 region: CASSANRGPTDTQYF. As DNA, the CDR3 is TGTGCCAGCAGCGCGAACAGGGGGCCCACAGATACGCAGTATTTT.

This clonotype has a count of ten or more. Germline is not matched at one junction end, which may reflect a read error. This CDR3 is CASSPGIPPRSF. CDR3 coding DNA: TGTGCCAGCAGCCCTGGTATACCCCCGCGCTCTTTT. This chain uses TRBV5-4 with TRBJ1-1; the D is unclear. The length of the CDR3 is 12 residues. CDR1 and CDR2 from the germline V gene are SGHNT and YYREEE (reference sequence).

At least ten counts were recorded for this clonotype. The rearrangement joins TRBV7-9 to TRBJ1-1; 7 positions match TRBD1. This CDR3 spans 13 amino acids. The germline CDR1 and CDR2 sequences are SEHNR and FQNEAQ (reference sequence). The ends lost 6 bases at V and 4 bases at J; junction bases unmatched: 5. As DNA, the CDR3 is TGTGCCAGCAGTTTACAGGGGAGCACTGAAGCTTTCTTT. Amino acids: CASSLQGSTEAFF. Full variable domain (remainder filled in from reference TRBV7-9 and TRBJ1-1): DTGVSQNPRHKITKRGQNVTFRCDPISEHNRLYWYRQTLGQGPEFLTYFQNEAQLEKSRLLSDRFSAERPKGSFSTLEIQRTEQGDSAMYLCASSLQGSTEAFFGQGTRLTVV.

This clonotype came up a few times. The V gene is TRBV9, the J gene TRBJ2-2, with TRBD1 as a possible D gene (6 bases). The germline gives CDR1 SGDLS, CDR2 YYNGEE. V shed 1 base and J shed 2 bases, with 15 bases lying between them. The CDR3 spans 17 residues. CDR3 loop: CASSVRNRETNTGELFF. CDR3 DNA: TGTGCCAGCAGCGTAAGGAACAGGGAGACAAACACCGGGGAGCTGTTTTTT.

The chain couples TRBV20-1 to TRBJ1-6, with 9 bases fitting TRBD1. Germline lookup yields CDR1 DFQATT and CDR2 SNEGSKA (reference sequence). Trimming took 1 base from V and 7 from J; bases not matched to a gene: 5. The CDR3 runs 15 residues. The CDR3 loop is CSARGQQGANSPLHF. The CDR3 DNA reads as TGCAGTGCTAGAGGGCAACAGGGGGCCAATTCACCCCTCCACTTT.

This clonotype was detected once. V usage is TRBV12-3 or TRBV12-4 and J usage is TRBJ2-1, with 7 bases aligning to TRBD2. This CDR3 is 14 amino acids long. V gave up 3 bases and J gave up 10 bases; unmatched junction bases: 9. The CDR3 DNA follows: TGTGCCAGCAGTTTTGGCGGGAGCCGACAGGAGCAGTTCTTC. Protein: CASSFGGSRQEQFF.

This clonotype came up many times. V usage is TRBV30 and J usage is TRBJ1-2; D possibly corresponds to TRBD1 (6 bases). Per the germline V gene, CDR1 is GTSNPN and CDR2 is SVGIG (reference sequence). V lost 1 base, J lost 4 bases, and 13 bases lay in between. The CDR3 runs to 14 residues. CDR3 in amino acids: CAWSARRGGYGYTF. The CDR3 bases are TGTGCCTGGAGTGCACGCAGGGGAGGCTATGGCTACACCTTC. Filled out from reference TRBV30 and TRBJ1-2, the complete variable domain reads SQTIHQWPATLVQPVGSPLSLECTVEGTSNPNLYWYRQAAGRGLQLLFYSVGIGQISSEVPQNLSASRPQDRQFILSSKKLLLSDSGFYLCAWSARRGGYGYTFGSGTRLTVV.